This T cell receptor beta chain was captured by sequencing in a study of radiation and T cells in renal cell carcinoma. Study-level results: In blood, top tumor clones expanded by 2 weeks, shrinking by 4. Baseline intratumoral clonotype presence is unknown without pretreatment biopsies.

The time point here: baseline pretreatment blood. Noted treatment: 15 Gy SBRT to primary tumor, nephrectomy 4 weeks later. Radiation-treated patients gave blood at baseline, week 2 and week 4. Clear cell pathology was present in this patient's renal cell carcinoma. Details on this clone: Its specificity is unknown.

Produced via immunoSEQ multiplex PCR; TCRdb's table is partial and in-frame only. The sample includes about 140,000 clones, approximately 82% of them seen just once. This specimen was blood, taken from a patient whose treatment included radiotherapy and nephrectomy. This TCR was recovered from a woman aged 45-65 years with renal cell carcinoma.

This CDR3 reads CASSLEGGGSSYNEQFF. The DNA of the CDR3 is TGCGCCAGCAGCTTGGAAGGGGGCGGGAGCTCCTACAATGAGCAGTTCTTC. The J gene is TRBJ2-1, the V gene TRBV5-1; either TRBD1 or TRBD2 may supply D (7 bases each). V lost 0 bases and J lost 0, with 13 bases in between. Germline lookup yields CDR1 SGHRS and CDR2 YFSETQ. This CDR3 comprises 17 residues.